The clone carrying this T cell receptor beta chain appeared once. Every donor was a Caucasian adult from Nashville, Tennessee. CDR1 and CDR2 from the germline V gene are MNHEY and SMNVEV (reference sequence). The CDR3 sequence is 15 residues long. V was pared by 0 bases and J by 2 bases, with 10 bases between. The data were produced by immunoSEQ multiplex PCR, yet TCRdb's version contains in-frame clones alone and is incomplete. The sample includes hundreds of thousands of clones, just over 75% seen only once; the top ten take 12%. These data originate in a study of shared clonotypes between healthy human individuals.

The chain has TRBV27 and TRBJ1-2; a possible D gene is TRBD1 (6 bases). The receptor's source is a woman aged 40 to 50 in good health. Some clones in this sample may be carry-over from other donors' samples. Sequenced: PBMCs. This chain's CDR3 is CASSLSWDINYGYTF. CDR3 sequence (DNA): TGTGCCAGCAGTTTATCGTGGGACATAAACTATGGCTACACCTTC.